This paragraph covers one T cell receptor beta chain sequence. Germline CDR1 and CDR2: SGHRS and YFSETQ. This CDR3 is built from 15 residues. The V end lost 4 bases, the J end lost 7 bases, and 15 bases lay between the germline ends. These data belong to a study of T cells in Graves' hyperthyroidism and ophthalmopathy. Template material for amplifying TCR beta CDR3 regions consisted of RNA transcripts. The HTBI set primed first-round TCR CDR3 RT-PCR. TCRdb passed the multiplex PCR reads through MiXCR, listing each CDR3 protein once. Among about 640,000 distinct CDR3 sequences listed, under 25% were seen once.

The source of this sequence is a man aged 25 to 45 with Graves' ophthalmopathy. Specimen: blood. This rearrangement joins TRBV5-1 to TRBJ1-6; D is undetermined. DNA of the CDR3: TGCGCCAGCAGCCCGGACGGCCAAGCGAATTCACCCCTCCACTTT. Translation: CASSPDGQANSPLHF.